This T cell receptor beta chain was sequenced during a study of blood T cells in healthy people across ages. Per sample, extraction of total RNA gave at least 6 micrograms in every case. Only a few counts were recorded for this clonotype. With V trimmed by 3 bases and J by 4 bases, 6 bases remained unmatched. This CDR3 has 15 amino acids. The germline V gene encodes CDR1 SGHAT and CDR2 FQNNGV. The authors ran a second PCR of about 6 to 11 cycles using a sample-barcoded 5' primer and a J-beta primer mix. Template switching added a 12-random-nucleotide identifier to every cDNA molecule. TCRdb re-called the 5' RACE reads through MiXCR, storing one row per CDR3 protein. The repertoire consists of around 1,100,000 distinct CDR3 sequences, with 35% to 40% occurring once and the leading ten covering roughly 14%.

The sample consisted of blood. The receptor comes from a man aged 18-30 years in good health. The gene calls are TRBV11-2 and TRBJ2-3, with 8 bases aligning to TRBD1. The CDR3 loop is CASSFRTGISDTQYF. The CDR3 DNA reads TGTGCCAGCAGCTTCAGGACAGGGATATCAGATACGCAGTATTTT. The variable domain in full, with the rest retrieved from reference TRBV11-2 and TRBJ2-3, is EAGVAQSPRYKIIEKRQSVAFWCNPISGHATLYWYQQILGQGPKLLIQFQNNGVVDDSQLPKDRFSAERLKGVDSTLKIQPAKLEDSAVYLCASSFRTGISDTQYFGPGTRLTVL.